A selection of T cell receptor beta chains follows, all from one sample in a study of blood T cell repertoires in COVID-19. Assay used: immunoSEQ multiplex PCR; TCRdb lists only in-frame clones, some missing. The table records some 200,000 clones, around 89% of them present only once. The sequenced sample was PBMCs or T cells enriched from blood (not recorded which). The receptors were sampled from a young woman who had recovered from COVID-19. The conserved cysteine and the conserved F or W are not part of the CDR3 here.

ASSPTFGEGSGAF	TRBV27
ASSRGDGANVLT	TRBV5-1
ASTGYNEQF	TRBV28
ASSQPGLEDGAGELF	TRBV7-3
ASSLNLRDYGYT	TRBV5-8
ASSGDRGHGYT	TRBV9
AWGQGGNQPQH	TRBV30
ASSYIPSGGDGELF	TRBV6-2/TRBV6-3
ASSPRGSHGYT	TRBV4-2
ASSRGRTEAF	TRBV14
ASSGTGKPYEQY	TRBV11-2
ASSPEDSYGYT	TRBV7-9
ASSQDSGVSIQY	TRBV3-1/TRBV3-2
ASSLYLAGGTYEQY	TRBV11-2
ASSYVPRYGYT	TRBV6-2/TRBV6-3
ASRSPGGTEAF	TRBV6-5
ASSPRRGEGGYT	TRBV27